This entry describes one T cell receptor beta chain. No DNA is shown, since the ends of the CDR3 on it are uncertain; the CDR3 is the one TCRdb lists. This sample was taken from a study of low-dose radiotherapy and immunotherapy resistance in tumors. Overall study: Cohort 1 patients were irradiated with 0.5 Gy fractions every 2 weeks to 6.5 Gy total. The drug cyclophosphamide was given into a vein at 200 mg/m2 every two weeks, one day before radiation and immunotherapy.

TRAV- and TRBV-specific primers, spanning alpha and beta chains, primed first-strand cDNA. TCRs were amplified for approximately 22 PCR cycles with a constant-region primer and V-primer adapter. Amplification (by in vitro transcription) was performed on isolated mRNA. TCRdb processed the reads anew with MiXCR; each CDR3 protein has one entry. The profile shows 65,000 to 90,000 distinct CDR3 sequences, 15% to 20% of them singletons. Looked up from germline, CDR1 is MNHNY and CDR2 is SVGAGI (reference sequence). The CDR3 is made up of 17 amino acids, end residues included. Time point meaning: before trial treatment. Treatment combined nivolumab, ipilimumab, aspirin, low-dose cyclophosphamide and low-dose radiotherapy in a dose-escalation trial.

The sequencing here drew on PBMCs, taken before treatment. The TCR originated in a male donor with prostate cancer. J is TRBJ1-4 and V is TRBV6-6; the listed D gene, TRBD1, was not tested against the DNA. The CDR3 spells CASSYMGQGNEKLFFFF.